Below, 13 T cell receptor beta chains from the same sample are listed, as sequenced in a study of blood T cell repertoires in COVID-19. The table came from immunoSEQ multiplex PCR; TCRdb's copy has only in-frame clones and leaves some out. The repertoire has under 150,000 clones, just under 80% of them found once; the top ten carry roughly 25%. Specimen: peripheral blood. These receptors were taken from a human donor in a cohort sampled during active COVID-19.

CDR3 in amino acids: CASSLSRHPTTDTQYF. DNA of the CDR3: TGTGCCAGCAGTTTATCAAGACACCCTACAACAGATACGCAGTATTTT. The rearrangement uses TRBV27 and TRBJ2-3; D ambiguous. The V end lost 0 bases, the J end lost 3 bases, and 13 bases lay between the germline ends. The CDR3 extends over 16 amino acids. Germline V gene data show CDR1 as MNHEY and CDR2 as SMNVEV (reference sequence).

This clone was found once. This chain connects TRBV7-2 to TRBJ2-1, with 8 bases that match TRBD2. This CDR3 has 17 amino acids. Germline trimming cut 5 bases from V and 9 bases from J; bases unmatched to any gene: 18. Germline-derived CDR1 and CDR2 are SGHTA and FQGNSA. CDR3 protein: CASSRLAGSGGGREQFF. The CDR3 DNA sequence: TGTGCCAGCAGCCGCTTAGCGGGCTCCGGGGGGGGCCGTGAGCAGTTCTTC.

This clone was observed at least ten times. This chain connects TRBV6-5 to TRBJ2-2, with D tentatively TRBD2 (6 bases). The V gene's germline CDR1 is MNHEY and CDR2 SVGAGI. This CDR3 is built from 12 residues. Deletions cut 8 bases from V and 6 bases from J, with 10 bases between. The CDR3 sequence is CASGREAGELFF. CDR3 bases: TGTGCCAGCGGCAGGGAGGCCGGGGAGCTGTTTTTT.

The CDR3: CASSSTGTGHTEAFF. The CDR3 bases are TGTGCCAGCAGTTCTACCGGGACAGGGCACACTGAAGCTTTCTTT. The chain is built from TRBV7-9 and TRBJ1-1, with 9 bases matching TRBD1. V dropped 6 bases and J dropped 3; count of bases not matched to a gene: 8. The CDR3 runs to 15 residues. CDR1 and CDR2 from the germline V gene are SEHNR and FQNEAQ (reference sequence).

The chain employs TRBV6-5 and TRBJ1-2; TRBD1 is a possible D gene (6 bases). Trimming removed 6 bases from V and 8 bases from J, with 16 bases in between. The CDR3 spans 13 residues. CDR1 is MNHEY and CDR2 is SVGAGI in the germline V gene. This CDR3 is CASRPGTRGGYTF. CDR3 DNA sequence: TGTGCCAGCAGGCCCGGGACACGAGGCGGCTACACCTTC.

This rearrangement joins TRBV19 to TRBJ1-1, with D perhaps matching TRBD1 (6 bases). Germline CDR1 and CDR2: LNHDA and SQIVND (reference sequence). This CDR3 contains 16 residues. V was shortened by 0 bases and J by 2 bases, with 13 bases between the two germline ends. CDR3 bases: TGTGCCAGTAGTATAGATTTGGGGGCCATCAACACTGAAGCTTTCTTT. Translated, it gives CASSIDLGAINTEAFF.

This chain links TRBV19 with TRBJ2-1, with TRBD2 identical over 9 bases. V lost 6 bases and J lost 14; bases outside the gene matches: 29. Germline CDR1 and CDR2: LNHDA and SQIVND (reference sequence). The CDR3 is 19 amino acids. CDR3 DNA: TGTGCCAGTAGCAATTCGGCCGGTAGGGGACTAGCTAAACCCGGAGCGAAGTTCTTC. It translates to CASSNSAGRGLAKPGAKFF.

V gene TRBV7-2 combines with J gene TRBJ1-2, with 7 positions matching TRBD1. The CDR3 is 17 residues long. Trimming cost V 3 bases and J 8 bases; bases outside gene matches: 18. Germline V lookup: CDR1 SGHTA, CDR2 FQGNSA. For the CDR3, the DNA is TGTGCCAGCAGCTTTTCCCCGGACACAGGGGTGGTGTACGGCTACACCTTC. This translates into CASSFSPDTGVVYGYTF.

The chain joins TRBV10-3 to TRBJ2-7, with 8 bases matching TRBD2. Trimming at V came to 3 bases and at J to 0 bases, leaving 4 bases not matched to a gene. Germline CDR1 ENHRY, CDR2 SYGVKD. The CDR3 is 15 amino acids. The CDR3 region has the DNA TGTGCCATCAGTGAAGGGACTAGAAGCTCCTACGAGCAGTACTTC. Its protein is CAISEGTRSSYEQYF.

The chain combines TRBV2 with TRBJ2-1; 7 bases align to TRBD1. Germline assignment: CDR1 SNHLY and CDR2 FYNNEI. With V trimmed by 5 bases and J by 5 bases, 3 bases remained unmatched. This CDR3 region has 13 residues. The CDR3 DNA is TGTGCCAGCAGTCCCGACAGGGACAATGAGCAGTTCTTC. Amino acid sequence: CASSPDRDNEQFF.

The chain uses TRBV5-1 and TRBJ2-4, with D hard to call. V was shortened by 3 bases and J by 1 base, with 14 bases between the two germline ends. The CDR3 runs 16 residues. The germline V gene encodes CDR1 SGHRS and CDR2 YFSETQ. CDR3 sequence reads: CASSYRKARAKNIQYF. The CDR3 bases are TGCGCCAGCAGCTATCGGAAGGCTAGGGCCAAAAACATTCAGTACTTC. Full variable domain (remainder filled in from reference TRBV5-1 and TRBJ2-4): KAGVTQTPRYLIKTRGQQVTLSCSPISGHRSVSWYQQTPGQGLQFLFEYFSETQRNKGNFPGRFSGRQFSNSRSEMNVSTLELGDSALYLCASSYRKARAKNIQYFGAGTRLSVL.

This chain links TRBV7-3 with TRBJ2-3; no reliable D call. Between the trimmed V and J ends, which lost 5 bases and 4 bases, there was a span of 10 bases. The germline V gene has CDR1 SGHTA and CDR2 FQGTGA. The CDR3 contains 13 residues. The CDR3 DNA reads TGTGCCAGCAGCCCCACGGTCCCAGATACGCAGTATTTT. Translation gives CASSPTVPDTQYF.

This chain connects TRBV6-5 to TRBJ1-1, with D possibly matching TRBD1 (6 bases). V was clipped by 5 bases and J by 3 bases, with 13 bases between them. Per germline, CDR1 MNHEY and CDR2 SVGAGI. The CDR3 is made up of 14 amino acids. The DNA for the CDR3 is TGTGCCAGCAGTCGTTTAGGGGGTTACACTGAAGCTTTCTTT. As protein: CASSRLGGYTEAFF.